This T cell receptor beta chain was found in a study of blood T cells in healthy people across ages. Trimming stripped 2 bases from V and 7 bases from J, with 19 bases between. CDR3 length: 15 amino acids. CDR1 is SGHRS, CDR2 YFSETQ, per germline. For the second PCR, which ran for about 7 to 12 cycles, a sample-barcoded 5' primer and a J-beta primer mix were used. From the 5' RACE reads, TCRdb called clonotypes with MiXCR, one entry per CDR3 protein. The data show 1.5 million to 2 million distinct CDR3 sequences, about 50% seen once. The sample providers were healthy Caucasian people from Russia, aged about 6 to 90. Peripheral blood samples of 9 to 10 milliliters were drawn from each donor.

The clonotype originates from a woman aged 40 to 55 in good health. The sequenced sample was blood. The chain carries TRBV5-1 and TRBJ2-7; perhaps D is TRBD1 or TRBD2 (6 bases each). CDR3 residues: CASSFTRGPYNEQYF. CDR3 DNA: TGCGCCAGCAGCTTTACCCGGGGGCCCTACAATGAGCAGTACTTC.